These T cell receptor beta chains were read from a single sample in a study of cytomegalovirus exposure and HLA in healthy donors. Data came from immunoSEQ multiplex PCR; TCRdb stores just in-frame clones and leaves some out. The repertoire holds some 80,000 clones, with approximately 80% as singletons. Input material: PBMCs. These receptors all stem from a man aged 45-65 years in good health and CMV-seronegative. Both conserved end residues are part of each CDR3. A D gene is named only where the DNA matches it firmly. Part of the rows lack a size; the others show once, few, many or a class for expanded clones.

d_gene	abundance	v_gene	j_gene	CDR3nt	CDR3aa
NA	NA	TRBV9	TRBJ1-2	TGTGCCAGCAGCGACAGGGAAGTTAAGGGCTACACCTTC	CASSDREVKGYTF
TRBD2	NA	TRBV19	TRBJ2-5	TGTGCCAGTAGTATCATGAACGGGGGGGAGCAGTACTTC	CASSIMNGGEQYF
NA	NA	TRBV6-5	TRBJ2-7	TGTGCCAGCAGTTACGGTCCTGGAGGGGAGCAGTACTTC	CASSYGPGGEQYF
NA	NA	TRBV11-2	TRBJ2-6	TGTGCCAGCAGAAAAAATCCCCTCGAGGCTGGGGCCAACGTCCTGACTTTC	CASRKNPLEAGANVLTF
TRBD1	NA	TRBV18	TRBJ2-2	TGTGCCAGCTCATCGGGACAGGGCCACACCGGGGAGCTGTTTTTT	CASSSGQGHTGELFF
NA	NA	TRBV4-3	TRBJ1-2	TGCGCCAGCAGCCAAGATCTCCAGGACAGTAACTATGGCTACACCTTC	CASSQDLQDSNYGYTF
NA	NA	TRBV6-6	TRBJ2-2	TGTGCCAGCAGTTACTCGAGGCAGTACACCGGGGAGCTGTTTTTT	CASSYSRQYTGELFF
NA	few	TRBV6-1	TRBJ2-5	TGTGCCAGCAGTGAAGGGGAGGGGGACTGGCTAGGAGAGACCCAGTACTTC	CASSEGEGDWLGETQYF
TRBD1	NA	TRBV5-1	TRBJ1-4	TGCGCCAGCAGCTCGGCCGGGGACAGCCCGGGTGAAAAACTGTTTTTT	CASSSAGDSPGEKLFF
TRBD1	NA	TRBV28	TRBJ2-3	TGTGCCAGCAGGCCATGGACAGGGGGCACAGATACGCAGTATTTT	CASRPWTGGTDTQYF
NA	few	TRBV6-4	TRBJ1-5	TGTGCCAGCAGTGAGGTAGTGAATCAGCCCCAGCATTTT	CASSEVVNQPQHF
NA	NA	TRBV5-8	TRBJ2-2	TGTGCCAGCAGCCCTTATGTCACCGGGGAGCTGTTTTTT	CASSPYVTGELFF
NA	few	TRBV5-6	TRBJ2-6	TGTGCCAGCAGTGGGAGGGGGAAAAGCCTCTCTGGGGCCAACGTCCTGACTTTC	CASSGRGKSLSGANVLTF
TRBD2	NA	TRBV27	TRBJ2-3	TGTGCCAGCATCCAAGGCCGGGGGGTTGGCACAGATACGCAGTATTTT	CASIQGRGVGTDTQYF
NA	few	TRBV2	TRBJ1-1	TGTGCCAGCAGTGTGACTGAAGGTCCTTTCTTT	CASSVTEGPFF
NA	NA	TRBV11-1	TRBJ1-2	TGTGCCAGCAGCTTAGAACCTCGCCATGACAGTTTAAACTCCTATGGCTACACCTTC	CASSLEPRHDSLNSYGYTF
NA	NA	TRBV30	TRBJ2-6	TGTGCCTGGAGTAGAGCTGGGGCCAACGTCCTGACTTTC	CAWSRAGANVLTF
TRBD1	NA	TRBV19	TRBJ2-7	TGTGCCAGTCGCCCCGGGACAGTATCCTACGAGCAGTACTTC	CASRPGTVSYEQYF
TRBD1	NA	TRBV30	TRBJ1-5	TGTGCCTGGAATAGGGACAGGGATCAGCCCCAGCATTTT	CAWNRDRDQPQHF
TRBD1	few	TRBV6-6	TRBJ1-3	TGTGCCAGCAGTTACACGGTACAGGGGGCTGGAAACACCATATATTTT	CASSYTVQGAGNTIYF
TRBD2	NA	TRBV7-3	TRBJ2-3	TGTGCCAGCAGCTTTGGCGGGGGGGCCGGAGATACGCAGTATTTT	CASSFGGGAGDTQYF
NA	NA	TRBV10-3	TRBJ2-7	TGTGCCATCAAGAGCGCGGGGGCAAGCTCCTACGAGCAGTACTTC	CAIKSAGASSYEQYF
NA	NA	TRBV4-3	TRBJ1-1	TGCGCCAGCAGCCAAGACAGGTCACTGAACACTGAAGCTTTCTTT	CASSQDRSLNTEAFF
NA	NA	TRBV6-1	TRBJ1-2	TGTGCCAGCAGTGTGACATTACCCGTCCAAGACTACACCTTC	CASSVTLPVQDYTF
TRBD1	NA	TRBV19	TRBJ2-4	TGTGCCAGTTCTCGGGTGGGGGATCCAGGACAGGGGGCCCCCAAAAACATTCAGTACTTC	CASSRVGDPGQGAPKNIQYF
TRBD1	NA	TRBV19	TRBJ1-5	TGTGCCATCTCTCCCGGGACAGGCGTGCCCCAGCATTTT	CAISPGTGVPQHF
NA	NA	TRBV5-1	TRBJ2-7	TGCGCCAGCAGCTCCCGCGGGGACCGCGAGCAGTACTTC	CASSSRGDREQYF
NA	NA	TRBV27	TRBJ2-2	TGTGCCAGCAGCCCGGGAGCTAAGTTGGACACCGGGGAGCTGTTTTTT	CASSPGAKLDTGELFF
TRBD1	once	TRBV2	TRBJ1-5	TGTGCCAGCAGTGGGGACAGGGATTATCAGCCCCAGCATTTT	CASSGDRDYQPQHF
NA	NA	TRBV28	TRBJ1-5	TGTGCCAGCAGTTTGCCTACTCCCGGTGGTCAGCCCCAGCATTTT	CASSLPTPGGQPQHF
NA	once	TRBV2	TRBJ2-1	TGTGCCAGCAGTCCCCTCGATGGTCTTACTCTCCATACTGAGCAGTTCTTC	CASSPLDGLTLHTEQFF
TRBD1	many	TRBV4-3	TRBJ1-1	TGCGCCAGCAGCCATGCCATCCGGGACAGGGTGGCTTTCTTT	CASSHAIRDRVAFF
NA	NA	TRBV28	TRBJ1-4	TGTGCCAGCGGAGGGGCTAATGAAAAACTGTTTTTT	CASGGANEKLFF
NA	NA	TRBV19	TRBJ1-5	TGTGCCACTTATGGAGGGTACTATAGCAATCAGCCCCAGCATTTT	CATYGGYYSNQPQHF
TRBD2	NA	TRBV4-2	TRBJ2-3	TGTGCCAGCAGCCAATCCACTAGCGGGGGGGCCGTTAGCACAGATACGCAGTATTTT	CASSQSTSGGAVSTDTQYF
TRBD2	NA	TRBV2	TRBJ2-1	TGTGCCAGCAGGGACCCGACTGGCGGGGGGAACTACAATGAGCAGTTCTTC	CASRDPTGGGNYNEQFF
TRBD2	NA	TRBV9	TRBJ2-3	TGTGCCAGCAGCGGACGAGCGGGGGGCACAGATACGCAGTATTTT	CASSGRAGGTDTQYF
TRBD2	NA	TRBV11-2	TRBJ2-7	TGTGCCAGCAGCCTCGGGACTAGCCAATCCTACGAGCAGTACTTC	CASSLGTSQSYEQYF
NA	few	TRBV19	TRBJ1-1	TGTGCCAGTAGTATAGTTAGCCAGAACACTGAAGCTTTCTTT	CASSIVSQNTEAFF
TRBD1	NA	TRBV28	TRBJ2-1	TGTGCCAGCAGTTTATACCGACAGGGGACATCCAATGAGCAGTTCTTC	CASSLYRQGTSNEQFF
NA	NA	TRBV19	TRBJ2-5	TGTGCCAGTAGTAGCCTCAGCGGACAAGAGACCCAGTACTTC	CASSSLSGQETQYF
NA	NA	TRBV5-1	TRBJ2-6	TGCGCCAGCAGCCCCTACGGGGAGTTCCCCACTCTTGTCGTCCTGACTTTC	CASSPYGEFPTLVVLTF
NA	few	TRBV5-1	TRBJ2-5	TGCGCCAGCAGCCTGACGCCCGGGAACTCAGAGACCCAGTACTTC	CASSLTPGNSETQYF
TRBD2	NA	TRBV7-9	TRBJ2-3	TGTGCCAGCAGCCCTATCGGCGGGGGTACAGATACGCAGTATTTT	CASSPIGGGTDTQYF
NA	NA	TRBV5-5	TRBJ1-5	TGTGCCAGCAGCTTGTTCGGGGGGATCAATCAGCCCCAGCATTTT	CASSLFGGINQPQHF
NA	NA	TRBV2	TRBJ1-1	TGTGCCAGCAGTACAGGGAGGGACACTGAAGCTTTCTTT	CASSTGRDTEAFF
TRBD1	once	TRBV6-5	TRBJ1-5	TGTGCCAGCGGGGACAGGGACAGGCAGCCCCAGCATTTT	CASGDRDRQPQHF
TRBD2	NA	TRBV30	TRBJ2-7	TGTGCCTGGAGACCCACTAGCGGGGTAGGGATTTACGAGCAGTACTTC	CAWRPTSGVGIYEQYF
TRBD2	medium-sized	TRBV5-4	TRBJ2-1	TGTGCCAGCAGCTTGGGGCTAGCGGTTTACAATGAGCAGTTCTTC	CASSLGLAVYNEQFF
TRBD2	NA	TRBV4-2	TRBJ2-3	TGTGCCAGCAGCAGGACTAGTTTGGATGGAACAGATACGCAGTATTTT	CASSRTSLDGTDTQYF
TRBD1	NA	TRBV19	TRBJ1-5	TGTGCCAGTTCGGGAACTTCGGACAGGGATAGGGTTGCAGCTCAGCCCCAGCATTTT	CASSGTSDRDRVAAQPQHF
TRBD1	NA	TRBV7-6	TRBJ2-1	TGTGCCAGCAGCTACGGACAGGGTTCCTACAATGAGCAGTTCTTC	CASSYGQGSYNEQFF